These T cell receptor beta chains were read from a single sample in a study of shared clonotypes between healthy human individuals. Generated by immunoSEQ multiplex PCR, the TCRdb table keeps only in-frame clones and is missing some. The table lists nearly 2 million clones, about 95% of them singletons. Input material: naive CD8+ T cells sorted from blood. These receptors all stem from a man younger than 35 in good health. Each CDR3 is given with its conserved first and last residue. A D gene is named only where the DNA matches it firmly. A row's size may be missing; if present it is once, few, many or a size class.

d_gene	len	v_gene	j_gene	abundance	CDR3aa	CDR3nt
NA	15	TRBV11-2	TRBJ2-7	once	CASSLVSTAAYEQYF	TGTGCCAGCAGCTTAGTCTCGACAGCCGCCTACGAGCAGTACTTC
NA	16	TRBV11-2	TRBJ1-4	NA	CASSLSTGLVVEKLFF	TGTGCCAGCAGCTTATCGACAGGTCTGGTAGTTGAAAAACTGTTTTTT
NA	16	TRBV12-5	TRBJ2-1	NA	CASGLVQGLSYNEQFF	TGTGCTAGTGGTTTGGTACAGGGACTCTCCTACAATGAGCAGTTCTTC
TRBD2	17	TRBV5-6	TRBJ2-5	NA	CASSPASQRGGSETQYF	TGTGCCAGCAGCCCTGCAAGCCAGCGGGGGGGATCAGAGACCCAGTACTTC
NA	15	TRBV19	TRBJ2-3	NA	CASSALLAGRDTQYF	TGTGCCAGTAGTGCCCTCTTGGCGGGGAGGGATACGCAGTATTTT
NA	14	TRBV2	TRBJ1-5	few	CASNGGTHNQPQHF	TGTGCCAGCAATGGAGGGACTCATAATCAGCCCCAGCATTTT
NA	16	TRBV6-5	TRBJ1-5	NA	CASSYSGGNSNQPQHF	TGTGCCAGCAGTTACTCCGGGGGGAATAGCAATCAGCCCCAGCATTTT
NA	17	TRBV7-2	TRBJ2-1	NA	CASSLALIWAAYNEQFF	TGTGCCAGCAGCTTAGCGTTAATTTGGGCAGCCTACAATGAGCAGTTCTTC
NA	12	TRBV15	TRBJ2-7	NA	CATRDSSYEQYF	TGTGCCACCAGGGACAGCTCCTACGAGCAGTACTTC
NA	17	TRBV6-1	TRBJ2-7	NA	CASSEGSGVVRDYEQYF	TGTGCCAGCAGTGAGGGTTCAGGAGTGGTCAGAGACTACGAGCAGTACTTC
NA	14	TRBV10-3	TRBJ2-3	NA	CAISEGGGADTQYF	TGTGCCATCAGTGAAGGTGGGGGTGCAGATACGCAGTATTTT
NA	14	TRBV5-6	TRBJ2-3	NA	CASSLVPSTDTQYF	TGTGCCAGCAGCTTGGTGCCTAGCACAGATACGCAGTATTTT
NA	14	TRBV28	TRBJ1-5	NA	CASSLQGPLQPQHF	TGTGCCAGCAGTCTTCAGGGCCCGCTCCAGCCCCAGCATTTT
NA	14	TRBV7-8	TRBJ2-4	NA	CASNPGPPSDIQYF	TGTGCCAGCAACCCGGGACCCCCTTCGGACATTCAGTACTTC
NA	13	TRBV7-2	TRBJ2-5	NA	CASSLVLGETQYF	TGTGCCAGCAGCTTAGTTCTGGGAGAGACCCAGTACTTC
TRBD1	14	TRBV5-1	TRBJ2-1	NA	CASSLQGAYNEQFF	TGCGCCAGCAGCTTGCAGGGGGCCTACAATGAGCAGTTCTTC
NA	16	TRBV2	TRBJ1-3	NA	CASAGTEGFTGNTIYF	TGTGCCAGCGCCGGGACCGAGGGGTTTACTGGAAACACCATATATTTT
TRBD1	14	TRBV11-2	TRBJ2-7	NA	CASSLIWTGYEQYF	TGTGCCAGCAGCCTTATATGGACAGGCTACGAGCAGTACTTC
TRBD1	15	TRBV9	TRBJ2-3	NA	CASSVQQGALDTQYF	TGTGCCAGCAGCGTCCAACAGGGGGCTTTAGATACGCAGTATTTT
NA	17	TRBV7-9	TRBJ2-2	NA	CASSSRSTDQNTGELFF	TGTGCCAGCAGCTCCCGATCGACAGACCAGAACACCGGGGAGCTGTTTTTT
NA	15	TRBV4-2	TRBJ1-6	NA	CASSQDSDPGSPLHF	TGTGCCAGCAGCCAGGATAGTGACCCCGGTTCACCCCTCCACTTT
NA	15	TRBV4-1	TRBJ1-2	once	CASSHKLTGDYGYTF	TGCGCCAGCAGCCATAAACTGACAGGCGACTATGGCTACACCTTC
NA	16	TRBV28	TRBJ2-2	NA	CASSLLYGANTGELFF	TGTGCCAGCAGTTTATTATATGGGGCGAACACCGGGGAGCTGTTTTTT
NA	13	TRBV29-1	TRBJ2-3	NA	CSVLEGSTDTQYF	TGCAGCGTTTTAGAGGGATCCACAGATACGCAGTATTTT
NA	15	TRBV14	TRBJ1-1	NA	CASSQVGGFDTEAFF	TGTGCCAGCAGCCAAGTTGGGGGATTTGACACTGAAGCTTTCTTT
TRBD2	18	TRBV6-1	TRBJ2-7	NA	CASSEASGVSRVAYEQYF	TGTGCCAGCAGTGAAGCTAGCGGGGTATCTAGGGTCGCCTACGAGCAGTACTTC
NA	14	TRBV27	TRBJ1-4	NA	CASSLEGDREKLFF	TGTGCCAGCAGTTTAGAGGGCGATCGTGAAAAACTGTTTTTT
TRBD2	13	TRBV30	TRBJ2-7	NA	CAWSGGRSYEQYF	TGTGCCTGGAGCGGCGGGAGGTCCTACGAGCAGTACTTC
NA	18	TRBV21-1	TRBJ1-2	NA	CASSHEEGRFSLRYGYTF	TGTGCCAGCAGCCATGAGGAGGGGCGCTTTTCCCTTCGGTATGGCTACACCTTC
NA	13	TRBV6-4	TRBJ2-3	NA	CASSDLPTDTQYF	TGTGCCAGCAGTGATCTACCGACAGATACGCAGTATTTT
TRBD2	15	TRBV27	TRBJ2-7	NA	CASSSRGTSGTEQYF	TGTGCCAGCAGTTCACGCGGGACTAGCGGGACGGAGCAGTACTTC
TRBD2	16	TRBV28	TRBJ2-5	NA	CASSSLLAGDAETQYF	TGTGCCAGCAGTTCCCTACTAGCGGGGGATGCAGAGACCCAGTACTTC
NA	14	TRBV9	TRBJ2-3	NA	CASSDGTSTDTQYF	TGTGCCAGCAGCGATGGGACTAGCACAGATACGCAGTATTTT
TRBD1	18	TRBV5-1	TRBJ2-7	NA	CASSLVAAGTGSPYEQYF	TGCGCCAGCAGCTTGGTTGCCGCCGGGACAGGTAGCCCCTACGAGCAGTACTTC
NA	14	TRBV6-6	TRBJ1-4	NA	CASSTSVANEKLFF	TGTGCCAGCAGTACCTCGGTGGCTAATGAAAAACTGTTTTTT
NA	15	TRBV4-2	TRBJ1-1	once	CASSQEFSMNTEAFF	TGTGCCAGCAGCCAAGAGTTTTCTATGAACACTGAAGCTTTCTTT
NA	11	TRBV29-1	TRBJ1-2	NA	CSVEDLHGYTF	TGCAGCGTTGAAGATTTACATGGCTACACCTTC